These 10 T cell receptor beta chains were sequenced from one sample in a study of cytomegalovirus exposure and HLA in healthy donors. The PCR used 60 Vbeta and 13 Jbeta primers. The repertoire was sequenced with immunoSEQ multiplex PCR; TCRdb's copy has only in-frame clones and lacks some. The data show 200,000 or so clones, and the top ten clones hold 0.9% to 1.4%. The sample was PBMCs. These receptors were obtained from a girl aged 2 to 9 in good health and CMV-seropositive.

The V call is TRBV28, the J call TRBJ1-5; 11 nucleotides agree with TRBD1. Losses at the gene ends were 2 bases for V and 7 bases for J; bases not matched to a gene: 4. The CDR3 has 15 amino acids. Germline-derived CDR1 and CDR2 are MDHEN and SYDVKM. The CDR3 loop is CASSLVGQGGQPQHF. CDR3 nucleotide sequence: TGTGCCAGCAGTTTAGTGGGACAGGGGGGGCAGCCCCAGCATTTT.

V usage is TRBV2 and J usage is TRBJ1-2; 7 bases agree with TRBD1. The CDR3 covers 15 residues. With V trimmed by 6 bases and J by 1 base, 8 bases remained unmatched. The germline gives CDR1 SNHLY, CDR2 FYNNEI. The CDR3: CASRPGTAVNYGYTF. The CDR3 coding sequence is TGTGCCAGCAGACCCGGGACAGCTGTTAACTATGGCTACACCTTC.

This sequence joins TRBV6-5 and TRBJ2-2; possible D gene TRBD2, 7 bases. CDR3 length equals 15 residues. CDR1 is MNHEY, CDR2 SVGAGI, per germline. The V end lost 6 bases, the J end lost 4 bases, and 15 bases lay between the germline ends. CDR3 region: CASRFGGASTGELFF. The CDR3 nucleotides read TGTGCCAGCAGGTTTGGGGGGGCGAGCACCGGGGAGCTGTTTTTT.

V gene TRBV7-2 combines with J gene TRBJ2-1, with D possibly TRBD1 on 6 matching bases. This CDR3 region has 16 residues. Germline loops: CDR1 SGHTA, CDR2 FQGNSA. Trimming pared 5 bases from V and 6 bases from J, leaving 20 bases between. The DNA of the CDR3 is TGTGCCAGCAGCGTAACCGGGACAAGTATCGGCAATGAGCAGTTCTTC. It yields the protein CASSVTGTSIGNEQFF.

The chain has TRBV28 and TRBJ2-1; 9 bases map to TRBD2. Per germline, CDR1 MDHEN and CDR2 SYDVKM. J lost 8 bases, V lost 3 bases, and 11 bases had no gene match. This CDR3 region has 16 residues. The DNA for the CDR3 is TGTGCCAGCAGTTTTCGAGGGGCGGGAGGGCCCGATGAGCAGTTCTTC. Protein product: CASSFRGAGGPDEQFF.

The chain has TRBV27 and TRBJ2-3, with TRBD2 identical over 9 bases. This CDR3 has 14 residues. The junction had 1 base not matched to a gene; V was cut back by 3 bases and J by 3 bases. The germline gives CDR1 MNHEY, CDR2 SMNVEV (reference sequence). CDR3 sequence reads: CASSFGLATDTQYF. The CDR3 DNA reads as TGTGCCAGCAGTTTCGGACTAGCGACAGATACGCAGTATTTT.

This chain uses TRBV27 with TRBJ2-1, with TRBD1 identical over 8 bases. The CDR3 runs 22 residues. Trimming at V came to 2 bases and at J to 0 bases, leaving 21 bases not matched to a gene. CDR1 is MNHEY and CDR2 is SMNVEV in the germline V gene (reference sequence). The CDR3 sequence is CASSLKIWRGTGPISSYNEQFF. In DNA, the CDR3 is TGTGCCAGCAGTTTAAAAATATGGCGCGGGACAGGCCCTATAAGCTCCTACAATGAGCAGTTCTTC.

The J gene is TRBJ1-2, the V gene TRBV6-1; TRBD1 might be the D (5 bases). CDR1 is MNHNS and CDR2 is SASEGT in the germline V gene. CDR3 size: 13 residues. Trimming stripped 1 base from V and 5 bases from J, with 8 bases between. The CDR3 DNA reads as TGTGCCAGCAGTGAAGAGGGGATTTATGGCTACACCTTC. As protein: CASSEEGIYGYTF.

The V gene is TRBV2, the J gene TRBJ2-5; 8 bases map to TRBD2. The J call could be wrong; TRBJ2-7 is a better fit for the DNA end. The CDR3 sequence is 14 residues long. CDR1 and CDR2 from the germline V gene are SNHLY and FYNNEI. CDR3 coding DNA: TGTGCCAGCAGTGAGATAGGACTAGCCATCGAGCAGTACTTC. Its protein is CASSEIGLAIEQYF.

The chain employs TRBV12-2 and TRBJ1-4; the D call of TRBD1 is as the table states it, not checked on the DNA. TRBV12-2 is designated a pseudogene. This CDR3 region has 16 residues. The CDR3 DNA sequence: TGTGCAAGTCGCTTAGCTTTGACAGCAACTAATGAAAAACTGTTTTTT. This gives the protein CASRLALTATNEKLFF.